This entry lists 3 T cell receptor beta chains sequenced from one sample in a study of immune cell composition in non-small cell lung cancer. Clones were sequenced by immunoSEQ multiplex PCR, and TCRdb holds only the in-frame ones, with some missing. The sample has 15,000 or so clones; roughly 80% are singletons. The sample taken for sequencing was lung tumor tissue. The receptors here all came from a human donor with non-small cell lung cancer.

The V gene is TRBV9, the J gene TRBJ2-3, with D unresolved. Trimming pared 7 bases from V and 4 bases from J, leaving 19 bases between. Germline values: CDR1 SGDLS, CDR2 YYNGEE. The CDR3 loop spans 15 amino acids. CDR3 amino acids: CASGPLSVDSDTQYF. The CDR3, as DNA: TGTGCCAGCGGACCTCTAAGCGTAGATTCAGATACGCAGTATTTT. Full variable domain (outside the CDR3, taken from reference TRBV9 and TRBJ2-3): DSGVTQTPKHLITATGQRVTLRCSPRSGDLSVYWYQQSLDQGLQFLIQYYNGEERAKGNILERFSAQQFPDLHSELNLSSLELGDSALYFCASGPLSVDSDTQYFGPGTRLTVL.

This sequence joins TRBV7-3 and TRBJ2-3; D is undetermined. CDR3 length: 13 amino acids. The germline V gene has CDR1 SGHTA and CDR2 FQGTGA. The V gene lost 5 bases and the J gene lost 6 bases, with 12 bases spanning the gap. The CDR3 DNA reads as TGTGCCAGCAGCCCTCGGCCGATGGATACGCAGTATTTT. Translating it yields CASSPRPMDTQYF.

The rearrangement uses TRBV9 and TRBJ2-7; D may correspond to TRBD1 or TRBD2 (6 bases each). The germline CDR1 and CDR2 sequences are SGDLS and YYNGEE. V lost 3 bases to trimming and J lost 4 bases, with 8 bases between them. This CDR3 contains 12 residues. The CDR3 DNA follows: TGTGCCAGCAGCGGAGGGGGGTACGAGCAGTACTTC. Translating gives CASSGGGYEQYF. Using reference TRBV9 and TRBJ2-7 for the parts outside the CDR3, the full variable domain is DSGVTQTPKHLITATGQRVTLRCSPRSGDLSVYWYQQSLDQGLQFLIQYYNGEERAKGNILERFSAQQFPDLHSELNLSSLELGDSALYFCASSGGGYEQYFGPGTRLTVT.